The sequence of this T cell receptor (beta chain) was determined in a study of post-analysis software for immune sequencing data. Whole-study context: The disease courses covered relapsing-remitting, secondary progressive and progressive-relapsing multiple sclerosis.

This CDR3 contains 14 residues. V was cut by 2 bases and J by 5 bases, with 15 bases left in between. The germline CDR1 and CDR2 sequences are SQVTM and ANQGSEA. Study results and caveats: About 5 TRBV segments appeared more often in patients than in controls, and TRBV5-6, TRBV5-1 and TRBV20-1 were among these. There was significantly lower normalized Chao1 diversity in multiple sclerosis patients than in controls. F measure showed strong co-clustering of same-batch samples.

Each TCR beta cDNA library carried unique molecular identifiers. TCRdb reanalysed the PCR reads using MiXCR and keeps one entry per CDR3 protein. The data show fewer than 850,000 distinct CDR3 sequences, with approximately 44% seen just once and 4.9% held by the top ten. As for this clonotype: Its antigen is not known.

The chain combines TRBV29-1 with TRBJ2-5; D gene ambiguous. The sequence came from a girl aged 5-17 years with multiple sclerosis. Specimen: blood. The CDR3 DNA reads TGCAGCGTTGAAATTGGAGATCCCTACGAGACCCAGTACTTC. This gives the protein CSVEIGDPYETQYF.